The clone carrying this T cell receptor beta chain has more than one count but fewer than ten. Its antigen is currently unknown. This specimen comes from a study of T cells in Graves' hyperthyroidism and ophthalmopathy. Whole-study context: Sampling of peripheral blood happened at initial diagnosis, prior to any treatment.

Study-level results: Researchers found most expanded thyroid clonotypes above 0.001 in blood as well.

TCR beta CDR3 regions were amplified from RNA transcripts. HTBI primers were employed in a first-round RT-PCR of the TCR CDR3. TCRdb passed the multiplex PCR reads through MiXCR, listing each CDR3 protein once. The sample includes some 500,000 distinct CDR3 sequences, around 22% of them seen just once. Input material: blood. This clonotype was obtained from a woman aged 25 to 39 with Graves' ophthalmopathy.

CDR3 region: CASMPRDRGPNQPQHF. CDR3 in DNA: TGTGCCAGCATGCCCCGGGACAGGGGACCCAATCAGCCCCAGCATTTT. The V gene is TRBV6-1, the J gene TRBJ1-5, with 10 nucleotides matching TRBD1. Looked up from germline, CDR1 is MNHNS and CDR2 is SASEGT. The CDR3 is 16 amino acids. The V segment lost 7 bases and the J segment 3 bases; nucleotides outside the gene matches: 9.